A selection of T cell receptor beta chains follows, all from one sample in a study of identical twins. TCRdb processed the 5' RACE reads anew with MiXCR; each CDR3 protein has one entry. Among fewer than 650,000 distinct CDR3 sequences listed, around 7.5% were seen once. These data are also associated with another study on yellow fever vaccine responses in identical twins.

The sample comprised PBMCs. Receptors were obtained from a woman under 30 in good health. CDR3s include the opening cysteine and the closing phenylalanine or tryptophan. Each record gives: J gene, V gene, clone size, CDR3 length, D gene, CDR3 DNA, CDR3 protein. The D gene is left open where the match is weak. Some rows mark clone size as missing; the rest say once, few, many or name a class of expanded clone.

j_call: TRBJ2-2; v_call: TRBV2; clone_size: -; cdr3_length: 11; d_call: -; cdr3_nt: TGTGCCGCCGGGGGTACCGGGGAGCTGTTTTTT; cdr3_aa: CAAGGTGELFF
j_call: TRBJ2-1; v_call: TRBV4-1; clone_size: few; cdr3_length: 13; d_call: TRBD2; cdr3_nt: TGCGCCAGCAGACCTGGGGGGGAGCTTGAGCAGTTCTTC; cdr3_aa: CASRPGGELEQFF
j_call: TRBJ1-4; v_call: TRBV6-1; clone_size: few; cdr3_length: 11; d_call: -; cdr3_nt: TGTGCCAGCATAGGCGGGGAAAAACTGTTTTTT; cdr3_aa: CASIGGEKLFF
j_call: TRBJ2-3; v_call: TRBV18; clone_size: few; cdr3_length: 17; d_call: -; cdr3_nt: TGTGCCAGCTCACCACCCCCCTCGGCAGGGACCACAGATACGCAGTATTTT; cdr3_aa: CASSPPPSAGTTDTQYF
j_call: TRBJ2-2; v_call: TRBV20-1; clone_size: few; cdr3_length: 17; d_call: -; cdr3_nt: TGCAGTGCTAGAGACCAGGATCGTCCAGAGAACACCGGGGAGCTGTTTTTT; cdr3_aa: CSARDQDRPENTGELFF
j_call: TRBJ2-1; v_call: TRBV4-1; clone_size: many; cdr3_length: 16; d_call: TRBD2; cdr3_nt: TGCGCCAGCAGCCAAGAGTGGGCTAGCGGGGGAAATGAGCAGTTCTTC; cdr3_aa: CASSQEWASGGNEQFF
j_call: TRBJ2-1; v_call: TRBV12-3/TRBV12-4; clone_size: few; cdr3_length: 12; d_call: -; cdr3_nt: TGTGCCAGCAGCAAAGGTTTACCTGAGCAGTTCTTC; cdr3_aa: CASSKGLPEQFF
j_call: TRBJ2-7; v_call: TRBV7-2; clone_size: many; cdr3_length: 15; d_call: -; cdr3_nt: TGTGCCAGCAGCTTAGTGTTGTCAAGCTCCTACGAGCAGTACTTC; cdr3_aa: CASSLVLSSSYEQYF
j_call: TRBJ1-1; v_call: TRBV11-2; clone_size: many; cdr3_length: 14; d_call: -; cdr3_nt: TGTGCCAGCAGCTTAGATCGCCGGGGCACTGAAGCTTTCTTT; cdr3_aa: CASSLDRRGTEAFF
j_call: TRBJ2-5; v_call: TRBV6-2/TRBV6-3; clone_size: many; cdr3_length: 17; d_call: -; cdr3_nt: TGTGCCAGCAGTTACCACTACAAGCAGGACACACGGGAGACCCAGTACTTC; cdr3_aa: CASSYHYKQDTRETQYF
j_call: TRBJ2-1; v_call: TRBV7-9; clone_size: few; cdr3_length: 15; d_call: TRBD2; cdr3_nt: TGTGCCAGCAGCTTAACGGGAGGGTCACACAATGAGCAGTTCTTC; cdr3_aa: CASSLTGGSHNEQFF
j_call: TRBJ2-1; v_call: TRBV7-2; clone_size: -; cdr3_length: 15; d_call: -; cdr3_nt: TGTGCCAGCAGCTTAGTTGGGTTAGCCTACAATGAGCAGTTCTTC; cdr3_aa: CASSLVGLAYNEQFF
j_call: TRBJ2-3; v_call: TRBV5-6; clone_size: -; cdr3_length: 17; d_call: -; cdr3_nt: TGTGCCAGCAGCTTGATCGCGGAGCCCTCACCCCAAGATACGCAGTATTTT; cdr3_aa: CASSLIAEPSPQDTQYF
j_call: TRBJ2-7; v_call: TRBV27; clone_size: few; cdr3_length: 15; d_call: TRBD2; cdr3_nt: TGTGCCAGCAGTTTACGAGACGGGAGGGCCGGCGAGCAGTACTTC; cdr3_aa: CASSLRDGRAGEQYF
j_call: TRBJ1-2; v_call: TRBV25-1; clone_size: many; cdr3_length: 13; d_call: TRBD1; cdr3_nt: TGTGCCAGCAGCGCCGGGACAGGGGGAGGCTACACCTTC; cdr3_aa: CASSAGTGGGYTF
j_call: TRBJ2-2; v_call: TRBV3-1; clone_size: many; cdr3_length: 15; d_call: -; cdr3_nt: TGTGCCAGCAGCCCCGGGACTCACTACACCGGGGAGCTGTTTTTT; cdr3_aa: CASSPGTHYTGELFF
j_call: TRBJ2-3; v_call: TRBV4-1; clone_size: -; cdr3_length: 17; d_call: TRBD2; cdr3_nt: TGCGCCAGCAGCCAATGGACTAGCGGGACTAGCACAGATACGCAGTATTTT; cdr3_aa: CASSQWTSGTSTDTQYF
j_call: TRBJ1-4; v_call: TRBV12-3/TRBV12-4; clone_size: many; cdr3_length: 15; d_call: -; cdr3_nt: TGTGCCAGCAGTTTTAGGGGACGGCTAAATGAAAAACTGTTTTTT; cdr3_aa: CASSFRGRLNEKLFF
j_call: TRBJ2-1; v_call: TRBV12-3/TRBV12-4; clone_size: many; cdr3_length: 14; d_call: -; cdr3_nt: TGTGCCAGCAGTTGGACGGGGGATTACAATGAGCAGTTCTTC; cdr3_aa: CASSWTGDYNEQFF
j_call: TRBJ2-7; v_call: TRBV28; clone_size: few; cdr3_length: 15; d_call: -; cdr3_nt: TGTGCCAGCAGCCCCCAGGTTTTTGTTGTCGACGAGCAGTACTTC; cdr3_aa: CASSPQVFVVDEQYF
j_call: TRBJ2-7; v_call: TRBV7-2; clone_size: few; cdr3_length: 14; d_call: -; cdr3_nt: TGTGCCAGCAGCTTTTTAGCGCCCGCCTACGAGCAGTACTTC; cdr3_aa: CASSFLAPAYEQYF
j_call: TRBJ2-7; v_call: TRBV12-3/TRBV12-4; clone_size: -; cdr3_length: 14; d_call: -; cdr3_nt: TGTGCCAGCAGTCGTTACGACTCGTCCTACGAGCAGTACTTC; cdr3_aa: CASSRYDSSYEQYF